Below are 19 T cell receptor beta chains sequenced from a single sample in a study of cytomegalovirus exposure and HLA in healthy donors. This PCR relied on a set of 60 Vbeta primers and 13 Jbeta primers. The data were produced by immunoSEQ multiplex PCR, yet TCRdb's version contains in-frame clones alone and is incomplete. The repertoire has over 75,000 clones, less than 10% of them found once; the top ten carry about 5%. The sample taken for sequencing was PBMCs. The receptors originated from a man aged 45 to 65 in good health and CMV-seropositive.

A few counts support this clone. The chain combines TRBV7-2 with TRBJ2-7, with 14 bases matching TRBD2. Per the germline V gene, CDR1 is SGHTA and CDR2 is FQGNSA. V shed 5 bases and J 6 bases; nucleotides not matched to a gene: 6. The CDR3 has 15 residues. The CDR3 protein is CASSQPGLAGAEQYF. The DNA of the CDR3 is TGTGCCAGCAGCCAACCGGGACTAGCGGGAGCCGAGCAGTACTTC.

This clone has only a few counts. Other DNA variants within this sample encode the same CDR3. The genes are TRBV7-8 and TRBJ1-6; 9 bases agree with TRBD1. Losses at the gene ends were 5 bases for V and 4 bases for J; bases not matched to a gene: 3. The CDR3 consists of 15 residues. Germline assignment: CDR1 SGHVS and CDR2 FQNEAQ. The DNA for the CDR3 is TGTGCCAGCAGCACTGGGACAGGGTATAATTCACCCCTCCACTTT. Its protein product is CASSTGTGYNSPLHF.

This chain joins TRBV4-3 and TRBJ2-2, with TRBD2 matching 13 bases. CDR3 length: 16 residues. The germline gives CDR1 LGHNA, CDR2 YSLEER. The V and J ends lost 3 bases and 7 bases, in that order; junction bases with no gene match: 5. Here the CDR3 DNA reads TGCGCCAGCAGCCACCTCACTAGCGGGGGGGGCGGGGAGCTGTTTTTT. Protein sequence: CASSHLTSGGGGELFF.

This clone was recorded a few times. The genes are TRBV9 and TRBJ2-1, with a tentative D call TRBD2 (6 bases). This CDR3 has 15 amino acids. Germline-derived CDR1 and CDR2 are SGDLS and YYNGEE. V was cut by 3 bases and J by 4 bases, with 14 bases left in between. CDR3 in amino acids: CASSDLAWAYNEQFF. In DNA form, the CDR3 reads TGTGCCAGCAGCGATCTAGCGTGGGCTTACAATGAGCAGTTCTTC.

This clone turned up a few times. The rearrangement uses TRBV5-1 and TRBJ1-4; D is ambiguous. CDR1 is SGHRS, CDR2 YFSETQ, per germline. V dropped 5 bases and J dropped 8 bases, with 19 bases sitting between them. The CDR3 spans 15 residues. CDR3 bases: TGCGCCAGCAGACTGGGAGCGGGTGTACAGGAAAAACTGTTTTTT. It yields the protein CASRLGAGVQEKLFF.

This rearrangement joins TRBV12-5 to TRBJ1-1; 11 nucleotides line up with TRBD1. J was trimmed by 3 bases and V by 6 bases; bases with no gene match: 3. The CDR3 loop spans 14 amino acids. Germline CDR1 and CDR2: LGHNT and FRNRAP. CDR3 nucleotides: TGTGCTAGTGGGGGACAGGGGGGCGACACTGAAGCTTTCTTT. It is translated as CASGGQGGDTEAFF. The variable domain in full, completed from reference TRBV12-5 and TRBJ1-1, reads DARVTQTPRHKVTEMGQEVTMRCQPILGHNTVFWYRQTMMQGLELLAYFRNRAPLDDSGMPKDRFSAEMPDATLATLKIQPSEPRDSAVYFCASGGQGGDTEAFFGQGTRLTVV.

In its sample, this clone was seen a few times. The rearrangement joins TRBV2 to TRBJ1-2; TRBD1 aligns across 9 bases. The J segment lost 11 bases and the V segment lost 1 base, leaving 2 bases of the junction unmatched. The germline V gene has CDR1 SNHLY and CDR2 FYNNEI. The CDR3 spans 12 residues. CDR3 DNA sequence: TGTGCCAGCAGTGAAGACGACAGGGGGTACACCTTC. This gives the protein CASSEDDRGYTF.

The table lists this clone with a few counts. The chain links TRBV30 to TRBJ1-1; no firm D call. The CDR3 extends over 14 amino acids. The V end lost 1 base, the J end lost 7 bases, and 16 bases lay between the germline ends. Germline V CDR1 and CDR2: GTSNPN, SVGIG (reference sequence). As DNA, the CDR3 is TGTGCCTGGAGTGCCCGGCCGGAGCGTATTGAAGCTTTCTTT. Its translation is CAWSARPERIEAFF.

This clone showed up just a few times. The CDR3 DNA sequence: TGCGCCAGCAGCTTGAGTGGAGACAGGTTGATAGATACGCAGTATTTT. It specifies CASSLSGDRLIDTQYF. The chain has TRBV5-1 and TRBJ2-3, with D perhaps matching TRBD1 (6 bases). Trimming removed 1 base at V and 5 bases at J, with 17 bases between. Germline lookup yields CDR1 SGHRS and CDR2 YFSETQ. The CDR3 consists of 16 residues. The full variable domain, its missing parts supplied by reference TRBV5-1 and TRBJ2-3, is KAGVTQTPRYLIKTRGQQVTLSCSPISGHRSVSWYQQTPGQGLQFLFEYFSETQRNKGNFPGRFSGRQFSNSRSEMNVSTLELGDSALYLCASSLSGDRLIDTQYFGPGTRLTVL.

The genes are TRBV6-6 and TRBJ2-7; D may be TRBD2 (6 bases). With 6 bases removed from V and 1 base from J, the gap between germline ends came to 10 bases. This CDR3 has 13 residues. CDR1 is MNHNY and CDR2 is SVGAGI in the germline V gene (reference sequence). The CDR3 sequence is CASSLTSSYEQYF. The CDR3 coding sequence is TGTGCCAGCAGCCTGACTAGTTCCTACGAGCAGTACTTC.

V gene TRBV5-1 combines with J gene TRBJ2-7, with TRBD1 identical over 9 bases. The CDR3 runs 15 residues. V trimming: 3 bases; J trimming: 3 bases; junction bases outside the gene matches: 7. Germline CDR1 SGHRS, CDR2 YFSETQ. DNA of the CDR3: TGCGCCAGCAGCTACGCCGGGACAGGGATCTACGAGCAGTACTTC. Translation: CASSYAGTGIYEQYF.

In its sample, this clone was seen a few times. The chain is built from TRBV9 and TRBJ1-2; 9 bases align to TRBD1. Germline V gene data show CDR1 as SGDLS and CDR2 as YYNGEE. CDR3 length equals 13 residues. The V and J ends lost 4 bases and 9 bases, in that order; junction bases with no gene match: 7. CDR3 loop: CASSTRDRVSYTF. The CDR3, as DNA: TGTGCCAGCAGCACCCGGGACAGGGTTAGCTACACCTTC.

This chain joins TRBV5-3 and TRBJ2-5; 13 nucleotides agree with TRBD2. TRBV5-3 is annotated as an ORF whose role is uncertain. V shed 4 bases and J 4 bases; nucleotides not matched to a gene: 7. This CDR3 region has 16 residues. The CDR3 DNA reads TGTGCCAGAAGCCCGACTAGCGGGAGGTCTGTAGAGACCCAGTACTTC. Encoded protein: CARSPTSGRSVETQYF.

In its sample, this clone was seen a few times. The V and J genes are TRBV28 and TRBJ1-5; D not certain. Trimming took 3 bases from V and 11 from J, leaving 14 bases between them. The germline gives CDR1 MDHEN, CDR2 SYDVKM. This CDR3 is built from 13 residues. CDR3 nucleotides: TGTGCCAGCAGTTTCGTTGAGGAGGAGGCCCAGCATTTT. Its translation: CASSFVEEEAQHF.

The chain uses TRBV7-3 and TRBJ2-6; TRBD2 matches 7 bases. V shed 5 bases, J shed 0 bases, and the junction held 13 bases outside the gene matches. The length of the CDR3 is 19 residues. Germline V gene data show CDR1 as SGHTA and CDR2 as FQGTGA. CDR3 sequence reads: CASSPGEGRKFSGANVLTF. Here the CDR3 DNA reads TGTGCCAGCAGCCCGGGGGAGGGCAGGAAATTCTCTGGGGCCAACGTCCTGACTTTC.

This clone has just a few counts. V is TRBV11-2 and J is TRBJ2-3; the match to TRBD1 covers 8 bases. Trimming cost V 2 bases and J 0 bases; bases outside gene matches: 4. The CDR3 spans 16 residues. Germline V gene data show CDR1 as SGHAT and CDR2 as FQNNGV. The CDR3 protein is CASSLFRQGSTDTQYF. The CDR3 DNA is TGTGCCAGCAGCTTATTTCGACAGGGGAGCACAGATACGCAGTATTTT. Looking up the rest from reference TRBV11-2 and TRBJ2-3 gives the full variable domain: EAGVAQSPRYKIIEKRQSVAFWCNPISGHATLYWYQQILGQGPKLLIQFQNNGVVDDSQLPKDRFSAERLKGVDSTLKIQPAKLEDSAVYLCASSLFRQGSTDTQYFGPGTRLTVL.

This clone has only a few counts. This rearrangement joins TRBV6-5 to TRBJ1-2, with 7 bases fitting TRBD1. The J segment lost 3 bases and the V segment lost 10 bases, leaving 5 bases of the junction unmatched. Germline lookup yields CDR1 MNHEY and CDR2 SVGAGI. The CDR3 is 12 residues long. CDR3 coding DNA: TGTGCCACTACCAGGGGGGACTATGGCTACACCTTC. Translating it yields CATTRGDYGYTF.

The chain employs TRBV28 and TRBJ1-4, with TRBD1 matching over 8 bases. CDR1 MDHEN and CDR2 SYDVKM come from the germline V gene. The CDR3 spans 17 residues. The V and J ends lost 6 bases and 5 bases, in that order; junction bases with no gene match: 14. The CDR3 nucleotides read TGTGCCAGCAGACCTCTAGGGGGACAGGATTTCAATGAAAAACTGTTTTTT. This gives the protein CASRPLGGQDFNEKLFF.

There are a few counts of this clone. The genes are TRBV15 and TRBJ1-2; tentatively, D is TRBD1 (5 bases). The CDR3 loop spans 14 amino acids. Looked up from germline, CDR1 is LNHNV and CDR2 is YYDKDF (reference sequence). Trimming pared 3 bases from V and 0 bases from J, leaving 8 bases between. CDR3 DNA sequence: TGTGCCACCAGCAGGGGGGGAGCTAACTATGGCTACACCTTC. Protein sequence: CATSRGGANYGYTF.